The rows below give T cell receptor beta chains drawn from one sample of a study of blood T cell repertoires in COVID-19. Clones were sequenced by immunoSEQ multiplex PCR, and TCRdb holds only the in-frame ones, with some missing. The table records 120,000 to 150,000 clones, approximately 80% of them present only once. Sequencing used peripheral blood. The origin of the receptors is a human donor with acute or convalescent COVID-19. The donor label of this sample is uncertain. CDR3s include the opening cysteine and the closing phenylalanine or tryptophan. Fields, in order: clone size, D gene, J gene, V gene, CDR3 DNA, CDR3 protein. D genes are given only for firm matches. A row's size may be missing; if present it is once, few, many or a size class.

>-|-|TRBJ2-7|TRBV5-1
TGCGCCAGCAGCTTCGAGGGACAATCCTACGAGCAGTACTTC
CASSFEGQSYEQYF
>-|TRBD1|TRBJ1-1|TRBV4-1
TGCGCCAGCAGCCCCCAGGACAGGGTAGGGAGAAACACTGAAGCTTTCTTT
CASSPQDRVGRNTEAFF
>-|-|TRBJ2-3|TRBV7-6
TGTGCCAGCAGCTTAGAGGAGGGTCGGCCAGATACGCAGTATTTT
CASSLEEGRPDTQYF
>-|-|TRBJ2-2|TRBV24-1
TGTGCCACCAGCGACAGTTACACCGGGGAGCTGTTTTTT
CATSDSYTGELFF
>few|-|TRBJ2-6|TRBV11-1
TGTGCCAGCAGCTTAGGTCATGGTGGCGGGGCCAACGTCCTGACTTTC
CASSLGHGGGANVLTF
>once|TRBD1|TRBJ1-2|TRBV11-1
TGTGCCAGCTGCTCCGGGACAGGGGGGGACTATGGCTACACCTTC
CASCSGTGGDYGYTF
>-|-|TRBJ1-1|TRBV12-3/TRBV12-4
TGTGCCAGCACCGCAGGACTGGGAGCTTTCTTT
CASTAGLGAFF
>-|TRBD1|TRBJ1-2|TRBV5-4
TGTGCCAGCAGCTTGGGAGGACAGGGAGGGAGGATCTCCTATGGCTACACCTTC
CASSLGGQGGRISYGYTF
>-|-|TRBJ1-2|TRBV10-3
TGTGCCACCTTGAGGAGTGGGGACACTTACTATGGCTACACCTTC
CATLRSGDTYYGYTF
>-|TRBD1|TRBJ1-3|TRBV5-4
TGTGCCAGCAGCACTACAGGGACAGGGGGCTCTGGAAACACCATATATTTT
CASSTTGTGGSGNTIYF
>few|-|TRBJ2-6|TRBV7-6
TGTGCCAGCAGCCCCGACAGTGCTGGGGCCAACGTCCTGACTTTC
CASSPDSAGANVLTF
>few|TRBD1|TRBJ1-4|TRBV30
TGTGCCTGCTCACAGGGGTCTGATGAAAAACTGTTTTTT
CACSQGSDEKLFF
>-|TRBD2|TRBJ2-1|TRBV5-4
TGTGCCAGCAGCTTGGGGCTAGCGGGGGGGATCTTTGTTTTTGAGCAGTTCTTC
CASSLGLAGGIFVFEQFF
>few|-|TRBJ1-2|TRBV28
TGTGCCAGCAGTTTACCCCAGGGCCCCCCCACCTATGGCTACACCTTC
CASSLPQGPPTYGYTF
>-|TRBD1|TRBJ1-2|TRBV7-6
TGTGCCAGCAGCTTAGCAGGGGGCAAGAGCTATGGCTACACCTTC
CASSLAGGKSYGYTF
>-|-|TRBJ2-1|TRBV27
TGTGCCAGCAGCCCTGACACCCTGGGGCAGTTCTTC
CASSPDTLGQFF
>-|-|TRBJ1-1|TRBV5-6
TGTGCCAGCAGCTTCGGGGTCATCGCGAACACTGAAGCTTTCTTT
CASSFGVIANTEAFF
>-|TRBD2|TRBJ2-1|TRBV6-4
TGTGCCAGCAGTGACGGGAGGGGCAATCCGTACAATGAGCAGTTCTTC
CASSDGRGNPYNEQFF
>-|-|TRBJ2-3|TRBV5-1
TGCGCCAGCAGCTTGGCAGTAGCACGAGATACGCAGTATTTT
CASSLAVARDTQYF
>-|-|TRBJ1-1|TRBV20-1
TGCAGTGCCAGACCAAAATCTGAAGCTTTCTTT
CSARPKSEAFF
>-|-|TRBJ2-5|TRBV11-2
TGTGCCAGCAGCCAATGGGGACTTGCCAAGACCCAGTACTTC
CASSQWGLAKTQYF
>-|-|TRBJ1-3|TRBV7-9
TGTGCCAGCAGCCACCCCCTTGGGCGGGGGGCTGGAAACACCATATATTTT
CASSHPLGRGAGNTIYF
>-|TRBD1|TRBJ1-6|TRBV19
TGTGCCAGTAGTTGGGGACAGGGGACTTACTCCTATAATTCACCCCTCCACTTT
CASSWGQGTYSYNSPLHF
>-|TRBD1|TRBJ2-5|TRBV6-5
TGTGCCAGCGGGACAGGGAGTTGGGAGACCCAGTACTTC
CASGTGSWETQYF
>few|-|TRBJ2-4|TRBV6-5
TGTGCCAGCAGTTACTGGGAAGGAGGAGCCAAAAACATTCAGTACTTC
CASSYWEGGAKNIQYF
>-|-|TRBJ2-7|TRBV2
TGTGCCAGCAGTGATGGGAGTGGGCTACAGTACTTC
CASSDGSGLQYF
>-|-|TRBJ1-6|TRBV9
TGTGCCAGCAGCGCCGGTAATTCACCCCTCCACTTT
CASSAGNSPLHF
>-|-|TRBJ2-3|TRBV7-3
TGTGCCAGCGCCTGGGGCGCAGGCGCAGATACGCAGTATTTT
CASAWGAGADTQYF
>-|-|TRBJ1-6|TRBV27
TGTGCCAGCAGCCCAAACCCAGCGAGCTCCTATAATTCACCCCTCCACTTT
CASSPNPASSYNSPLHF
>-|-|TRBJ1-2|TRBV5-4
TGTGCCAGCAGCTACGAGGCCTATGGCTACACCTTC
CASSYEAYGYTF
>-|-|TRBJ2-1|TRBV7-8
TGTGCCAGCAGCCGCCAGGTACGGGGGAGCTCCTACAATGAGCAGTTCTTC
CASSRQVRGSSYNEQFF